This T cell receptor beta chain is drawn from a study of early T cells in non-severe SARS-CoV-2 infection. For the study at large: Chains were not paired, and sequencing was done on bulk RNA from unsorted whole blood. Findings and limits, study-wide: CD4 and private specificities were missed by VDJdb matching, which favored anti-spike CD8 responses.

This clonotype was recorded many times. Antigen unknown. Attachment of unique molecular identifiers was made to individual cDNA molecules. TCRdb independently ran MiXCR on the 5' RACE reads; one entry per CDR3 protein. This sample has 30,000 to 40,000 distinct CDR3 sequences, with 5% to 6.5% found just once. The germline V gene has CDR1 MNHEY and CDR2 SVGEGT. This CDR3 has 15 residues. The ends were cut back, 3 bases at V and 1 base at J, with 12 bases in the middle. The chain links TRBV6-2 or TRBV6-3 to TRBJ1-1; tentatively, D is TRBD1 (5 bases). Sample: whole blood. The sequence came from an adult who was a healthcare worker with PCR-confirmed SARS-CoV-2 infection or an uninfected control (not recorded which). For the CDR3, the DNA is TGTGCCAGCAGTTATTGGGACGGCCGGAACACTGAAGCTTTCTTT. This codes for CASSYWDGRNTEAFF.